The source of this T cell receptor (beta chain) is a study of cytomegalovirus exposure and HLA in healthy donors. Study-level background: Among the 398 genotyped donors, approximately 80% were placed in the Caucasian-associated ancestry cluster. Overall study findings and caveats: Researchers had no immune exposure information except CMV serostatus available. In a later analysis, a missense DCLRE1C variant was linked to TCR beta V- and J-gene trimming.

From germline, CDR1 is MGHRA and CDR2 YSYEKL. V lost 7 bases and J lost 7; bases outside the gene matches: 6. The CDR3 is 14 residues long. With 60 Vbeta and 13 Jbeta primers, the PCR was carried out. Data came from immunoSEQ multiplex PCR; TCRdb stores just in-frame clones and leaves some out. The profile shows about 130,000 clones, around 86% of them singletons. As concerns this clone: Its specificity is not known.

The chain has TRBV4-1 and TRBJ2-1, with 11 bases that match TRBD2. This clonotype was obtained from a woman aged 50 to 60 in good health and CMV-seropositive. The sequenced sample was PBMCs. The CDR3 nucleotides are TGCGCCAGCACATTAGCGGGGGGGAAGAATGAGCAGTTCTTC. It yields the protein CASTLAGGKNEQFF.